This T cell receptor beta chain was observed in a study of shared clonotypes between healthy human individuals. Notes on the study in general: Clonotypes shared by all four donors outscored non-shared clonotypes in generation probability.

With 4 bases removed from V and 4 bases from J, the gap between germline ends came to 7 bases. Germline V lookup: CDR1 MDHEN, CDR2 SYDVKM. The CDR3 covers 13 residues. In the case of this clone: Its target is not known.

Using immunoSEQ multiplex PCR, the repertoire was profiled, and TCRdb retains in-frame clones only, with some absent. The sample yields millions of clones, 85% to 95% seen once. All of the donors resided in Nashville, Tennessee, and each was a Caucasian adult. The chain couples TRBV28 to TRBJ1-4; perhaps TRBD1 as D (5 bases). This receptor was taken from a man aged 18 to 30 in good health. Material: naive CD4+ T cells sorted from blood. Subset given: CD45RA+ positively selected. The CDR3 sequence is CASSSGVNEKLFF. The CDR3 bases are TGTGCCAGCAGTTCGGGGGTTAATGAAAAACTGTTTTTT.